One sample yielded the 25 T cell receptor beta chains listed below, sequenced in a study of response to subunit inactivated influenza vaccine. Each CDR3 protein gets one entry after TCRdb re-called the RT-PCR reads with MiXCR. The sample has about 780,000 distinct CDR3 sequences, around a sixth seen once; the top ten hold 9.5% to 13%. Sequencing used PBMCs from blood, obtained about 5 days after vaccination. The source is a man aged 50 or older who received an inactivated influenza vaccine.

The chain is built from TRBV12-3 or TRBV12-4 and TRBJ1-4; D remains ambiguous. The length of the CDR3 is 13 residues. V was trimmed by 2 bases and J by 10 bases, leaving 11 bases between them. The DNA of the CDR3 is TGTGCCAGCAGTTTAAGTCCAGACGCAAAACTGTTTTTT. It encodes CASSLSPDAKLFF.

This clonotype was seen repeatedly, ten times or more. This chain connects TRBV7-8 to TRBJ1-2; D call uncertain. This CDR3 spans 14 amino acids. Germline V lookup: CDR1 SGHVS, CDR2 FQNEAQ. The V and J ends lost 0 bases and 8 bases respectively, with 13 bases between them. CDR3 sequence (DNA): TGTGCCAGCAGCTTAGCGTTGGCGGAGCGAGGCTACACCTTC. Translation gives CASSLALAERGYTF.

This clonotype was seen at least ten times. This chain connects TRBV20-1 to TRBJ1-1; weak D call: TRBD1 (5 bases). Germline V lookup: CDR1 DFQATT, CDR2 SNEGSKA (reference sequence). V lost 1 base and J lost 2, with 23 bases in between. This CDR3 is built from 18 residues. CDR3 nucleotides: TGCAGTGCTAGAGTGGGGACGGGGATCAATTACCTTAACACTGAAGCTTTCTTT. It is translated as CSARVGTGINYLNTEAFF.

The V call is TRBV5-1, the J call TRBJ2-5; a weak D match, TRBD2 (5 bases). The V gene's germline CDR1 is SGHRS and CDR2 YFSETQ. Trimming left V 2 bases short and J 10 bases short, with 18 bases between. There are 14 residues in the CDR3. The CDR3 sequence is CASSFTGDLAGQYF. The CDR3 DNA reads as TGCGCCAGCAGCTTCACCGGAGACCTTGCGGGCCAGTACTTC.

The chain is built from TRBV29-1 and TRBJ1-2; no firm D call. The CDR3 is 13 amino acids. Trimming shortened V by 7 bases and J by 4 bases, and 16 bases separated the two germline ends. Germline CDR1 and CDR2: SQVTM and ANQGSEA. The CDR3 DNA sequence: TGCAGCGCAGAAACCCTTCTTGGCTATGGCTACACCTTC. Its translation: CSAETLLGYGYTF.

CDR3 loop: CASSDTGARVSGNTIYF. CDR3 sequence (DNA): TGTGCCAGCAGCGATACAGGGGCCAGGGTCTCTGGAAACACCATATATTTT. V gene TRBV7-2 combines with J gene TRBJ1-3, with 7 bases that match TRBD1. The CDR3 loop spans 17 amino acids. V trimming: 5 bases; J trimming: 0 bases; junction bases outside the gene matches: 10. Germline V CDR1 and CDR2: SGHTA, FQGNSA.

CDR3 region: CASSQSGTGGETQYF. As DNA, the CDR3 is TGCGCCAGCAGCCAAAGCGGGACTGGAGGAGAGACCCAGTACTTC. The V and J genes are TRBV5-1 and TRBJ2-5; 7 bases match TRBD2. CDR1 is SGHRS, CDR2 YFSETQ, per germline. V was clipped by 4 bases and J by 4 bases; unmatched bases: 10. The CDR3 runs 15 residues.

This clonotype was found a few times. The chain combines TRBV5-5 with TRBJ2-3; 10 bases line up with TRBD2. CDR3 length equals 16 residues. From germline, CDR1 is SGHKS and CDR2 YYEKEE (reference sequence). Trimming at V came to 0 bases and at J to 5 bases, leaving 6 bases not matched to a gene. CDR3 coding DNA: TGTGCCAGCAGCTTGGGCCTAGCGGGGGTTATAGATACGCAGTATTTT. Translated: CASSLGLAGVIDTQYF. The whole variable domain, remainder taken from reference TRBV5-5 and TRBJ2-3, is DAGVTQSPTHLIKTRGQQVTLRCSPISGHKSVSWYQQVLGQGPQFIFQYYEKEERGRGNFPDRFSARQFPNYSSELNVNALLLGDSALYLCASSLGLAGVIDTQYFGPGTRLTVL.

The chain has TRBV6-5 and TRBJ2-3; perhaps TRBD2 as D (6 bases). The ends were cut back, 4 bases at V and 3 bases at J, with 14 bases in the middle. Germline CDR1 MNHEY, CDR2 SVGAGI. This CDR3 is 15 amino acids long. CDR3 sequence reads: CASSWRAGRTDTQYF. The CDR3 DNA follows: TGTGCCAGCAGTTGGAGGGCGGGGAGGACAGATACGCAGTATTTT.

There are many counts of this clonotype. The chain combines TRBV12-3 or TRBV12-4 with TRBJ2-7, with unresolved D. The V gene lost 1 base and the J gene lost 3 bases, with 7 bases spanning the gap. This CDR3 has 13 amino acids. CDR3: CASSLGSLYEQYF. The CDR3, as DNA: TGTGCCAGCAGTTTAGGCAGTCTCTACGAGCAGTACTTC.

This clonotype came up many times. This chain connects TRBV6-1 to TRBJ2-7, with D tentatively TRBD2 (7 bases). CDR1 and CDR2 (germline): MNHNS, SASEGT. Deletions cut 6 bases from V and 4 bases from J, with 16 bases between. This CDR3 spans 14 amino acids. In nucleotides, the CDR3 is TGTGCCAGCAGCCCTAACGGGGGGCCTTACGAGCAGTACTTC. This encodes CASSPNGGPYEQYF.

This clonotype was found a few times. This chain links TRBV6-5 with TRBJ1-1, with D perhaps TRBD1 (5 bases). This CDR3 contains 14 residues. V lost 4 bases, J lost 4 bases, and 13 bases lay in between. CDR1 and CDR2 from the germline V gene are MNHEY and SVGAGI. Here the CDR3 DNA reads TGTGCCAGCAGTTTTGGACAAGGGAGCACTGAAGCTTTCTTT. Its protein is CASSFGQGSTEAFF.

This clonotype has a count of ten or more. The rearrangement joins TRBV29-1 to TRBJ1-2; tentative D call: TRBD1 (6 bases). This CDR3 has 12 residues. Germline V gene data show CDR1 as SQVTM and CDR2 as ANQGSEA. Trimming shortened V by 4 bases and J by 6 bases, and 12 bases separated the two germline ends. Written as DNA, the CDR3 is TGCAGCGTTGTTAAGGCAGGGGATGGCTACACCTTC. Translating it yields CSVVKAGDGYTF.

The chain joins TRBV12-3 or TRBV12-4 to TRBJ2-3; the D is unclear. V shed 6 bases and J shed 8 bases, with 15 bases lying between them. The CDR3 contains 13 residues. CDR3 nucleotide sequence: TGTGCCAGCAGCCCCGCGCCTGTCGGTACGCAGTATTTT. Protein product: CASSPAPVGTQYF.

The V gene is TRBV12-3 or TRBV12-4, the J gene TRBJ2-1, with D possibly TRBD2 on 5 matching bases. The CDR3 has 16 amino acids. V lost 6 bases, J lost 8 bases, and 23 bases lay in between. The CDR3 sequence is CASSPGLSGFGDEQFF. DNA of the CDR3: TGTGCCAGCAGCCCCGGACTGTCGGGTTTTGGGGATGAGCAGTTCTTC.

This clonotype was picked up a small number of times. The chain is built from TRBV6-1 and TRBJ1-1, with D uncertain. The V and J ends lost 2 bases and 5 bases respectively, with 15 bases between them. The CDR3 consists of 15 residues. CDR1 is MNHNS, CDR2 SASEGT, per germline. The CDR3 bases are TGTGCCAGCAGTGAATATGCGGCTATGGGAACTGAAGCTTTCTTT. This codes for CASSEYAAMGTEAFF.

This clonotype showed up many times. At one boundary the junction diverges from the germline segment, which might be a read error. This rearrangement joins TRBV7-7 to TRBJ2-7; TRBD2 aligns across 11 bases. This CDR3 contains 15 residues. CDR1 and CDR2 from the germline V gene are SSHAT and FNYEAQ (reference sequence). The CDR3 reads CASSRGLAGSYEQYF. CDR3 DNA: TGTGCTAGCAGTCGCGGACTAGCGGGCTCCTACGAGCAGTACTTC.

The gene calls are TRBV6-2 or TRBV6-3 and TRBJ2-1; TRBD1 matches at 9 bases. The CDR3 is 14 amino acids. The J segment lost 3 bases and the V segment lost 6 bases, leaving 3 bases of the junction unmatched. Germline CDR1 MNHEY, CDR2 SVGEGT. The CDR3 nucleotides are TGTGCCAGCAGGGGACAGGGCCTCTACAATGAGCAGTTCTTC. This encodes CASRGQGLYNEQFF.

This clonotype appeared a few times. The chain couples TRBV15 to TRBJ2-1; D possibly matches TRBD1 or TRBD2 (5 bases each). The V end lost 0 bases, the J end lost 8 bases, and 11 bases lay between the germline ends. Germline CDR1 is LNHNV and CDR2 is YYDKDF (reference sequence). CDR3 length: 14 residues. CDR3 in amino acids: CATSRDRGRYEQFF. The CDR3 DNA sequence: TGTGCCACCAGCAGAGATCGGGGCAGGTATGAGCAGTTCTTC.

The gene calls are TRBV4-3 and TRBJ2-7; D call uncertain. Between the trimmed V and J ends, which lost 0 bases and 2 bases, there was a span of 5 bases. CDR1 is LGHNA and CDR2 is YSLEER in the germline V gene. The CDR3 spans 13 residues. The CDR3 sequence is CASSQEWAYEQYF. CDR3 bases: TGCGCCAGCAGCCAAGAATGGGCCTACGAGCAGTACTTC.

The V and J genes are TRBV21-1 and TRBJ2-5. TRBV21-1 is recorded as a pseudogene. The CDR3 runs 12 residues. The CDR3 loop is CASSNRVRTQYF. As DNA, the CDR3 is TGTGCCAGCAGCAATCGGGTCCGGACCCAGTACTTC.

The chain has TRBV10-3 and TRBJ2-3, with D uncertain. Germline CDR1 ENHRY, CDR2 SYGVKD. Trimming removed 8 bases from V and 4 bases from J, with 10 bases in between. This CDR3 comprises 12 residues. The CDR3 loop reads CAIGAPADTQYF. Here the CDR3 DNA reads TGTGCCATCGGAGCACCAGCAGATACGCAGTATTTT.

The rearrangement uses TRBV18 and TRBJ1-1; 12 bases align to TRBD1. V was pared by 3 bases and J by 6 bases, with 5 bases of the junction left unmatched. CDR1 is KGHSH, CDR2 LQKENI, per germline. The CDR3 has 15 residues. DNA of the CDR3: TGTGCCAGCTCACCGGCCGGGACAGGGGGCCCTGAAGCTTTCTTT. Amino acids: CASSPAGTGGPEAFF.

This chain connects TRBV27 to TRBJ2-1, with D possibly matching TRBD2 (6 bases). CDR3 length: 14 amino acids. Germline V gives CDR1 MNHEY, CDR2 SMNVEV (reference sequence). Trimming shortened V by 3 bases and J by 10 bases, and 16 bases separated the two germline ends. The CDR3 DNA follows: TGTGCCAGCAGTTTTGGGGGAGGTGCGATAGAGCAGTTCTTC. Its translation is CASSFGGGAIEQFF.

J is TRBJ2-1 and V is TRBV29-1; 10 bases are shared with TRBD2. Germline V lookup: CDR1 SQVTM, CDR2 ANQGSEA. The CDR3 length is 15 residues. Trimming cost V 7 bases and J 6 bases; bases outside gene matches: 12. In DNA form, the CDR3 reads TGCAGCGCTTACAAAGCTAGCGGGAGAGCCAATGAGCAGTTCTTC. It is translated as CSAYKASGRANEQFF.